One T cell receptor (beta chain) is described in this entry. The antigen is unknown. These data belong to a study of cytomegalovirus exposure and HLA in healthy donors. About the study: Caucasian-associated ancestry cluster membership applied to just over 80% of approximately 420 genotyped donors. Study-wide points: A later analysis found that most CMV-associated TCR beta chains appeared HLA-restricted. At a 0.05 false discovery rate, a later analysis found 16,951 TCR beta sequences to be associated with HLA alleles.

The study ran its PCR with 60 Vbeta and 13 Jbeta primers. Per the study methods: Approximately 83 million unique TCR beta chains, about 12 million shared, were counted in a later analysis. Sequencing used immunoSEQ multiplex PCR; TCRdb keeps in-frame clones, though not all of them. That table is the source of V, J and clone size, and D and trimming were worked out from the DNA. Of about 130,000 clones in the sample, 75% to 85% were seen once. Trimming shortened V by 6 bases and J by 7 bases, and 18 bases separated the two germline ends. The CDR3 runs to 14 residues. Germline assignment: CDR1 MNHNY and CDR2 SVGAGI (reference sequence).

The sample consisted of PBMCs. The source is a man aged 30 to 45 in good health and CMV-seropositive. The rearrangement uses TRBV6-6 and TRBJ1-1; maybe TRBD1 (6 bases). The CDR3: CASRLGGAGGEAFF. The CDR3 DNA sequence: TGTGCCAGCAGGCTTGGGGGGGCGGGGGGTGAAGCTTTCTTT.